This paragraph reports one T cell receptor beta chain. The length of the CDR3 is 10 residues. V was pared by 6 bases and J by 3 bases, with 3 bases between. CDR1 SNHLY and CDR2 FYNNEI come from the germline V gene. The table came from immunoSEQ multiplex PCR; TCRdb's copy has only in-frame clones and leaves some out. The sample yields 150,000 to 250,000 clones, around 79% seen once. The entry originates in a study of blood T cell repertoires in COVID-19. The chain uses TRBV2 and TRBJ2-7; D gene unclear. This sequence was found in a woman aged 40 to 55 with COVID-19, enrolled during active disease. The sequencing input was peripheral blood. In DNA form, the CDR3 reads TGTGCCAGCAGATACTACGAGCAGTACTTC. Amino acid sequence: CASRYYEQYF.